A single T cell receptor beta chain is shown here with its context. This clone was recorded once. Its antigen remains undetermined. No base-level quality is on record; no much larger clone is a single base apart. For TCRbeta CDR3 sequencing, genomic DNA from the sorted cells was extracted using the QIAGEN DNeasy Blood and Tissue Kit. High-throughput TCRbeta CDR3 sequencing, including PCR amplification with bias correction and internal controls, was performed commercially through immunoSEQ. As for how the authors treated the data: A unique productive TCRbeta sequence was defined by the CDR3 nucleotide sequence when primers matched, and otherwise by the CDR3 amino acid sequence together with the Vbeta and Jbeta genes. To correct sorting error, sequences shared between sorted populations at a frequency ratio of 2:1 or less were removed; the rest were assigned to the higher population. Donor-reactive sequences were defined as at least 5-fold expanded in CFSE-low cells versus unstimulated cells, with frequency of at least 0.01% in CFSE-low cells. Jensen-Shannon divergence calculated on the top 100 TCRbeta sequences ranked by frequency was used to measure repertoire divergence. For samples with multiple sequencing runs, sorting error was corrected separately for each run before the runs were pooled. TCRdb retrieved this table from immuneACCESS and kept in-frame rearrangements only. Not all clones are present; in checked studies, unresolved V genes account for under half, and no reason is known for the remainder. V and J calls and clone size follow that table, whereas D and trimming were derived from the DNA. The sample table lists over 60,000 clones, less than 90% of them with a count of one. The ten largest clones capture approximately 0.4% of the sample.

This sample was included in a study of Tregs in tolerant kidney transplant recipients (dated by TCRdb to the late 2010s). As for the study more broadly: Related donors were used in the transplants with nonmyeloablative bone marrow transplantation, and mixed chimerism was transient in the human trials. The study applied TCRbeta sequencing to find donor-specific regulatory T cells before combined kidney and bone marrow transplantation and then followed those same cells after transplant. Paper-wide results and their limitations: In tolerant patients, donor-specific Tregs expanded more than Tregs overall, which suggests antigen-driven rather than nonspecific expansion. Although technical replication error seemed to be minimal, the question of biological reproducibility was not addressed directly. Expanding Tregs with activated donor B cells appeared to identify the most biologically relevant and donor-specific TCRbeta repertoire. For some patients the PCR primers changed over time, which made it impossible to compare the samples from those patients at the nucleotide level. Because only a small number of patients were included, the study had limitations, and the results will need to be validated in larger populations as well as under other immunosuppression protocols.

V is cut back by 3 bases and J by 4 bases, with 4 bases in the junction unmatched. From its cysteine to its phenylalanine, the CDR3 spans 15 amino acids. Left in the record is the CDR3 DNA by itself, 45 bases read in frame from the first base. In the germline V gene (reference sequence), CDR1 corresponds to MNHEY and CDR2 to SMNVEV. What the time point label conveys for this sample: blood sample drawn before combined kidney and bone marrow transplant. Unstimulated Tregs (CD4+CD25+CD127-), CD4+ non-Tregs (CD4+CD25-), CD4 and CD8 cells were FACS-sorted from thawed PBMCs. Patients were a few combined kidney and bone marrow transplant recipients from the ITN036ST trial, and only these trial subjects had samples available. Healthy control blood was separated into PBMCs by Ficoll density gradient and cryopreserved, and patient PBMCs were collected both before and after transplant.

The receptor comes from a human donor who received a combined kidney and bone marrow transplant. In this chain, TRBV27 is recombined with TRBJ2-1; 9 central bases correspond to TRBD2. Sequences were derived from CD4+ T cells from blood, sampled before the transplant. Read as DNA, the sequence is TGTGCCAGCAGTTTTCTAGCGGGGTCATACAATGAGCAGTTCTTC. This sequence encodes CASSFLAGSYNEQFF.